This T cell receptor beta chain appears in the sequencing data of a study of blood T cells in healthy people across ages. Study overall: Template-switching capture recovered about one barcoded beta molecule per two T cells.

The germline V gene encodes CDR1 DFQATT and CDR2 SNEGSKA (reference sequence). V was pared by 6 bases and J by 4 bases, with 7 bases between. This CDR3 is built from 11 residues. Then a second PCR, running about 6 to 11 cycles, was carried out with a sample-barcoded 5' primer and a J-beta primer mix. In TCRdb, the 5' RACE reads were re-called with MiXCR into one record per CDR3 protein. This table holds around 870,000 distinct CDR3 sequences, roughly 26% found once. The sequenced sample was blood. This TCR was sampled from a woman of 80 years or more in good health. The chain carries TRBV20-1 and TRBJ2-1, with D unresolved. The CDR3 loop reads CSASRYNEQFF. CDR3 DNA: TGCAGTGCCAGTCGGTACAATGAGCAGTTCTTC.